The 21 T cell receptor beta chains presented below share a single source sample, sequenced in a study of T cell repertoires in ileal Crohn's disease. Specified time point: neoterminal ileum biopsy at postoperative endoscopy, about 6 months after surgery. TCRdb's copy holds only in-frame clones and misses some; the assay was immunoSEQ multiplex PCR. The repertoire holds some 10,000 clones, 75% to 85% seen once, with around 14% in the top ten. Material for sequencing was ileal tissue. Every receptor here comes from an adult with Crohn's disease.

For the CDR3, the DNA is TGTGCCAGTAGACCGTCGGGTTACGCAGATACGCAGTATTTT. As protein: CASRPSGYADTQYF. The chain couples TRBV19 to TRBJ2-3, with D hard to call. The germline gives CDR1 LNHDA, CDR2 SQIVND (reference sequence). The CDR3 runs to 14 residues. With 6 bases removed from V and 4 bases from J, the gap between germline ends came to 14 bases.

The chain recombines TRBV4-3 with TRBJ1-1, with 9 positions matching TRBD1. Per germline, CDR1 LGHNA and CDR2 YSLEER. CDR3 length: 15 amino acids. The junction had 8 bases not matched to a gene; V was cut back by 2 bases and J by 7 bases. For the CDR3, the DNA is TGCGCCAGCAGCCAACAGGGACAGGGCGAGGGTGAAGCTTTCTTT. This codes for CASSQQGQGEGEAFF.

The rearrangement joins TRBV18 to TRBJ1-1; D is unclear. Looked up from germline, CDR1 is KGHSH and CDR2 is LQKENI. The CDR3 has 15 amino acids. V lost 0 bases and J lost 5, with 13 bases in between. The CDR3 DNA follows: TGTGCCAGCTCACCACCGGCGAAGATGCGGACTGAAGCTTTCTTT. Its translation is CASSPPAKMRTEAFF.

The V and J genes are TRBV5-1 and TRBJ2-7; TRBD1 is a possible D gene (6 bases). V lost 4 bases and J 3 bases, leaving 11 bases between the germline ends. The germline gives CDR1 SGHRS, CDR2 YFSETQ. This CDR3 has 13 residues. CDR3 sequence reads: CASSVGHLYEQYF. The CDR3 DNA reads TGCGCCAGCAGCGTGGGACACCTCTACGAGCAGTACTTC.

This chain uses TRBV25-1 with TRBJ1-3; D possibly corresponds to TRBD1 (6 bases). There are 16 residues in the CDR3. V lost 5 bases to trimming and J lost 4 bases, with 18 bases between them. The germline CDR1 and CDR2 sequences are MGHDK and SYGVNS. The CDR3 DNA reads TGTGCCAGCAGTTTGGAGGGGGGGACTAACGGAAACACCATATATTTT. As protein: CASSLEGGTNGNTIYF.

V usage is TRBV5-3 and J usage is TRBJ1-3; 7 nucleotides agree with TRBD1. TRBV5-3 is an ORF; its function is uncertain. Germline trimming cut 3 bases from V and 4 bases from J; bases unmatched to any gene: 7. CDR3 length: 15 residues. CDR3 sequence: CARSSTRGVGNTIYF. The CDR3 DNA is TGTGCCAGAAGCTCCACCAGGGGGGTCGGAAACACCATATATTTT.

The chain uses TRBV5-4 and TRBJ2-7; TRBD1 aligns across 7 bases. Unmatched junction bases numbered 6, after V lost 3 bases and J lost 0 bases. Germline V lookup: CDR1 SGHNT, CDR2 YYREEE (reference sequence). The CDR3 sequence is 15 residues long. Here the CDR3 reads CASSSDRAGSYEQYF. The CDR3 nucleotides are TGTGCCAGCAGCTCAGACAGGGCAGGCTCCTACGAGCAGTACTTC.

This chain uses TRBV18 with TRBJ2-1; D possibly corresponds to TRBD2 (5 bases). This CDR3 is built from 14 residues. V lost 1 base and J 12 bases, leaving 16 bases between the germline ends. From germline, CDR1 is KGHSH and CDR2 LQKENI. The CDR3 nucleotides are TGTGCCAGCTCACCACAACCAATAATGAGCGGGCAGTTCTTC. Translation: CASSPQPIMSGQFF.

The J gene is TRBJ1-6, the V gene TRBV5-4; 7 bases are a match to TRBD1. CDR1 and CDR2 (germline): SGHNT, YYREEE (reference sequence). The CDR3 consists of 14 residues. The ends lost 4 bases at V and 10 bases at J; junction bases unmatched: 8. CDR3 bases: TGTGCCAGCAGCCTGGACAGGAATGGGTCACCCCTCCACTTT. It yields the protein CASSLDRNGSPLHF. Full variable domain (outside the CDR3, taken from reference TRBV5-4 and TRBJ1-6): ETGVTQSPTHLIKTRGQQVTLRCSSQSGHNTVSWYQQALGQGPQFIFQYYREEENGRGNFPPRFSGLQFPNYSSELNVNALELDDSALYLCASSLDRNGSPLHFGNGTRLTVT.

This clone has only one observation. The chain carries TRBV7-2 and TRBJ2-5; 7 bases fit TRBD1. The tail of the sequence fits TRBJ2-7 better, so the J call may be wrong. The CDR3 loop spans 15 amino acids. CDR1 SGHTA and CDR2 FQGNSA come from the germline V gene. The CDR3 DNA follows: TGTGCCAGCAGCCAATCAGGGGACAGTAGCTACGAGCAGTACTTC. Residues: CASSQSGDSSYEQYF.

This rearrangement joins TRBV7-8 to TRBJ1-2; D ambiguous. Germline CDR1 SGHVS, CDR2 FQNEAQ. The V and J ends lost 3 bases and 4 bases respectively, with 6 bases between them. This CDR3 comprises 12 residues. The CDR3 sequence: CASSFRGYGYTF. DNA of the CDR3: TGTGCCAGCAGCTTCAGAGGCTATGGCTACACCTTC. Based on the CDR3 plus reference TRBV7-8 and TRBJ1-2, the full variable domain is GAGVSQSPRYKVAKRGQDVALRCDPISGHVSLFWYQQALGQGPEFLTYFQNEAQLDKSGLPSDRFFAERPEGSVSTLKIQRTQQEDSAVYLCASSFRGYGYTFGSGTRLTVV.

Of note for this clone: Additional DNA sequences in this sample encode the identical CDR3. The gene calls are TRBV9 and TRBJ1-1; TRBD1 is a possible D gene (5 bases). The CDR3 has 16 amino acids. Germline CDR1 is SGDLS and CDR2 is YYNGEE. The V gene lost 2 bases and the J gene lost 0 bases, with 14 bases spanning the gap. The CDR3 reads CASSVVDSLMNTEAFF. CDR3 sequence (DNA): TGTGCCAGCAGCGTCGTAGACAGTCTCATGAACACTGAAGCTTTCTTT.

This sequence joins TRBV5-6 and TRBJ2-3; 7 bases are shared with TRBD1. Germline V gene lookup returns CDR1 SGHDT and CDR2 YYEEEE. The CDR3 spans 19 residues. V dropped 0 bases and J dropped 4; count of bases not matched to a gene: 17. The CDR3 region is CASSLASFTSGGRPDTQYF. DNA of the CDR3: TGTGCCAGCAGCTTGGCGAGTTTCACCTCAGGGGGAAGGCCAGATACGCAGTATTTT. Drawing the rest from reference TRBV5-6 and TRBJ2-3, the complete variable domain is DAGVTQSPTHLIKTRGQQVTLRCSPKSGHDTVSWYQQALGQGPQFIFQYYEEEERQRGNFPDRFSGHQFPNYSSELNVNALLLGDSALYLCASSLASFTSGGRPDTQYFGPGTRLTVL.

The chain recombines TRBV19 with TRBJ1-4; tentatively, D is TRBD1 (5 bases). CDR1 and CDR2 (germline): LNHDA, SQIVND (reference sequence). The germline V and J ends were trimmed by 3 bases and 7 bases, with 9 bases remaining between them. This CDR3 contains 13 residues. The CDR3 reads CASSIDRGEKLFF. CDR3 bases: TGTGCCAGTAGTATCGATAGGGGTGAAAAACTGTTTTTT.

This clone was detected only once. A read error may account for a junction end that differs from germline. The CDR3 reads CASSPDRGGEQYF. CDR3 DNA: TGTGCTAGCAGCCCCGACAGGGGGGGCGAGCAGTACTTC. The J gene is TRBJ2-7, the V gene TRBV7-7; 9 bases match TRBD1. This CDR3 is 13 amino acids long. The germline gives CDR1 SSHAT, CDR2 FNYEAQ (reference sequence).

This chain uses TRBV5-8 with TRBJ2-7, with D possibly TRBD1 on 6 matching bases. Germline CDR1 and CDR2: SGHTS and YDEGEE. This CDR3 region has 14 residues. The ends were cut back, 3 bases at V and 4 bases at J, with 14 bases in the middle. The CDR3 is CASSSGQLEYEQYF. The DNA for the CDR3 is TGTGCCAGCAGCTCCGGACAGTTAGAATACGAGCAGTACTTC.

A word on this clone: A far larger clone is just one base off, so this is likely a read error. This chain joins TRBV4-3 and TRBJ2-7; 9 bases are shared with TRBD1. Germline CDR1 and CDR2: LGHNA and YSLEER. This CDR3 is built from 15 residues. For the CDR3, the DNA is TGCGCCAGCAGCCAAGACGGGACAGGGCCCAACGAGCTGTACTTC. Residues: CASSQDGTGPNELYF.

The chain combines TRBV5-4 with TRBJ1-2; D may be TRBD1 (5 bases). CDR1 and CDR2 (germline): SGHNT, YYREEE (reference sequence). Trimming shortened V by 3 bases and J by 2 bases, and 20 bases separated the two germline ends. The CDR3 consists of 17 residues. In nucleotides, the CDR3 is TGTGCCAGCAGCTCCCCCAAAGGGCGGGGCGAGAACTATGGCTACACCTTC. It yields the protein CASSSPKGRGENYGYTF.

There are a few counts of this clone. The rearrangement joins TRBV5-6 to TRBJ1-2; no reliable D call. This CDR3 contains 13 residues. Germline V gene sequence: CDR1 SGHDT, CDR2 YYEEEE. The ends were cut back, 2 bases at V and 8 bases at J, with 13 bases in the middle. CDR3 sequence reads: CASSLPGVEGYTF. CDR3 nucleotide sequence: TGTGCCAGCAGCTTACCCGGGGTCGAGGGCTACACCTTC. Full variable domain (outside the CDR3, taken from reference TRBV5-6 and TRBJ1-2): DAGVTQSPTHLIKTRGQQVTLRCSPKSGHDTVSWYQQALGQGPQFIFQYYEEEERQRGNFPDRFSGHQFPNYSSELNVNALLLGDSALYLCASSLPGVEGYTFGSGTRLTVV.

The chain links TRBV7-9 to TRBJ1-4; 9 bases agree with TRBD1. CDR1 is SEHNR and CDR2 is FQNEAQ in the germline V gene (reference sequence). The CDR3 is 18 amino acids. The ends lost 3 bases at V and 2 bases at J; junction bases unmatched: 10. The CDR3 loop is CASSFLPGQGQTNEKLFF. The CDR3 bases are TGTGCCAGCAGCTTTCTACCGGGACAGGGTCAGACTAATGAAAAACTGTTTTTT.

This clone was detected only a few times. Other DNA sequences in this specimen translate into the identical CDR3. The chain employs TRBV7-3 and TRBJ1-6, with a weak D call TRBD1 (6 bases). Germline assignment: CDR1 SGHTA and CDR2 FQGTGA. The CDR3 is 14 residues long. The V end was cut by 4 bases, the J end by 6 bases, with 10 bases between. CDR3 DNA: TGTGCCAGCAGCTCACAGGGTAGTAATTCACCCCTCCACTTT. Translated, it gives CASSSQGSNSPLHF.